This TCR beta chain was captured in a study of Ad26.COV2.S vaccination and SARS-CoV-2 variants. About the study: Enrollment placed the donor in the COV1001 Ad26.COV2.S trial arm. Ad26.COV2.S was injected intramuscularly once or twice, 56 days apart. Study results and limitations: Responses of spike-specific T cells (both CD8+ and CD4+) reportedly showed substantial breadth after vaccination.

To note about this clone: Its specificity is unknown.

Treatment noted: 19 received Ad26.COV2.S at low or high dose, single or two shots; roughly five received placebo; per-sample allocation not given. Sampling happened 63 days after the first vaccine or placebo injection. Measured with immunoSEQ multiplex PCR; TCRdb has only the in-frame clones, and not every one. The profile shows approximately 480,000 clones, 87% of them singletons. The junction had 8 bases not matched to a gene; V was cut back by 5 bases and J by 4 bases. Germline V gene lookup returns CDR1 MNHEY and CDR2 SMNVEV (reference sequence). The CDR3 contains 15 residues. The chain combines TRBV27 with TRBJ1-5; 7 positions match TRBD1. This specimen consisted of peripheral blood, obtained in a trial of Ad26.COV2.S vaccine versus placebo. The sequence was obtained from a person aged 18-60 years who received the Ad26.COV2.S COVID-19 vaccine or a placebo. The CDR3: CASSPTPTGNQPQHF. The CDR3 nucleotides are TGTGCCAGCAGTCCTACCCCGACAGGGAATCAGCCCCAGCATTTT.